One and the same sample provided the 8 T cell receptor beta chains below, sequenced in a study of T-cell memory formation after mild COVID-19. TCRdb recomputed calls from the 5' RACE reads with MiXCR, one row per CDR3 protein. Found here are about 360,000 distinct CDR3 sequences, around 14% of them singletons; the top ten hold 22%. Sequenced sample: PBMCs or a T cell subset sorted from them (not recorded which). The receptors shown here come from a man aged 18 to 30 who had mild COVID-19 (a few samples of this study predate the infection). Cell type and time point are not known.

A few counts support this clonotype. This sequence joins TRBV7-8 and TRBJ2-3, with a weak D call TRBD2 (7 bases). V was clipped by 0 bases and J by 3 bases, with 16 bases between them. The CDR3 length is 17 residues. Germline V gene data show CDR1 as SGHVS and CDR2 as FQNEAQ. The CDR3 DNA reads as TGTGCCAGCAGCTTAGCTGGGTGGGGGGGCGCAACAGATACGCAGTATTTT. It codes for CASSLAGWGGATDTQYF.

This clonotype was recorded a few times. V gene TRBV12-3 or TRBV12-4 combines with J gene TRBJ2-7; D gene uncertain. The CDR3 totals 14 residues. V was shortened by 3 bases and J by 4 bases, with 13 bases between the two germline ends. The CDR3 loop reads CASSFRPERYEQYF. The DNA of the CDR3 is TGTGCCAGCAGTTTTAGGCCAGAGAGGTACGAGCAGTACTTC.

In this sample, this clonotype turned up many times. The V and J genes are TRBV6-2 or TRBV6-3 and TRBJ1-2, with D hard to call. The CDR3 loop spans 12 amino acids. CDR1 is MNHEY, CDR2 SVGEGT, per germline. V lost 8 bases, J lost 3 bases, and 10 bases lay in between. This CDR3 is CASQRSHYGYTF. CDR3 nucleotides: TGTGCCAGCCAAAGATCCCACTATGGCTACACCTTC.

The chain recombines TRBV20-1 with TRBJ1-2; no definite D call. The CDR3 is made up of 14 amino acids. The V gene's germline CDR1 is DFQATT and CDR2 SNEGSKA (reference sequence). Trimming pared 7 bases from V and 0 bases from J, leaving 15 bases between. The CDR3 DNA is TGCAGTGGCATGGAGGGAACCTCTAACTATGGCTACACCTTC. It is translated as CSGMEGTSNYGYTF.

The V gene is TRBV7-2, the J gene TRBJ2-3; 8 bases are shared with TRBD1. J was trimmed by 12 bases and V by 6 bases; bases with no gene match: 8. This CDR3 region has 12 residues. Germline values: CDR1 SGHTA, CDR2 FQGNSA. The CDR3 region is CASRFGDRGQYF. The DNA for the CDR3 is TGTGCCAGCAGGTTCGGTGACAGGGGACAGTATTTT.

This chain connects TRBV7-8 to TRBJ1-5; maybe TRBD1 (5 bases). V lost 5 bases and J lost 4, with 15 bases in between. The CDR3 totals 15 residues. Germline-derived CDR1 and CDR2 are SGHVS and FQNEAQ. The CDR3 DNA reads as TGTGCCAGCAGCCCCGGGGCCTCACAGAATCAGCCCCAGCATTTT. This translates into CASSPGASQNQPQHF.

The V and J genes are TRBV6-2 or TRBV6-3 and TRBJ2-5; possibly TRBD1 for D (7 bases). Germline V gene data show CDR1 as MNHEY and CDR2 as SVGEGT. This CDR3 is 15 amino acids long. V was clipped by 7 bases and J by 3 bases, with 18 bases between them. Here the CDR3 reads CASTQPGRGEETQYF. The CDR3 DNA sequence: TGTGCCAGCACCCAACCCGGCAGGGGGGAAGAGACCCAGTACTTC.

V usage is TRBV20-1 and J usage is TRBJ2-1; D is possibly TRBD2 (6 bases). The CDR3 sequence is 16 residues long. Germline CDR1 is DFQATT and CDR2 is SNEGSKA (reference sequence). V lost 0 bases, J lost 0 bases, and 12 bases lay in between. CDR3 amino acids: CSARDSRRGSYNEQFF. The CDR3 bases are TGCAGTGCTAGAGATTCGAGGAGGGGCTCCTACAATGAGCAGTTCTTC.